Here is one T cell receptor (beta chain) with its context. Its specific antigen is unknown. No clone much larger than this one lies a single base away; base qualities are absent. The CDR3 goes from the cysteine to the phenylalanine over 13 residues. Left in the record is the CDR3 DNA by itself, 39 bases read in frame from the first base. Relative to germline, V is 0 bases shorter and J is 2 bases shorter, with 5 bases between their ends. Via the germline V gene (reference sequence), CDR1 is SGHNT and CDR2 YYREEE. TCRbeta CDR3 regions were amplified from genomic DNA using the immunoSEQ Assay, a bias-controlled multiplex PCR. As for the authors' bioinformatics: Nucleated cell counts per sample were estimated from amplification of reference gene primers within the assay. Sequence reads were collapsed and filtered to measure the absolute abundance of every unique TCRbeta CDR3 rearrangement. For each sample, productive Simpson clonality was calculated by taking the square root of Simpson's diversity index across productive rearrangements. Held by TCRdb, this immuneACCESS table contains in-frame sequences only and omits some clones. Under half of the omission traces to an unresolved V gene where checked; the cause of the rest is unknown. From that table come the V and J calls and clone size; the DNA was used to work out D and trimming. This sample gives about 300,000 clones in total; around 84% of them show up just once. The ten largest clones take up approximately 1.9% of the sample.

The data were obtained in a study of blood T cell repertoires in COVID-19 (TCRdb year 2020). With respect to the entire study: Collaborator samples came from the United States, Italy and Spain and covered acute and convalescent phases of COVID-19. The material from the prospective study consisted of cDNA or gDNA derived from T cells, B-cell-depleted T cells, or PBMCs. Subjects who had been exposed to COVID-19, were actively infected with it, or had recovered from it provided the deeply sampled blood TCRbeta repertoires that made up the dataset. The repertoires were made available in a free public database intended to serve as a resource for research on the immune response to SARS-CoV-2. The samples were drawn from the first 160 participants of the ongoing ImmuneRACE study and from 950 to 1,500 subjects provided by 6 global collaborators. The sample metadata nearly always contained a de-identified subject ID, COVID-19 status, age in years and sex. Where available, HLA class I and class II types were obtained from metadata supplied by the sample provider rather than from assay-based typing.

What the work shows at the level of the full study, not this receptor alone: How much clinical and demographic metadata was included differed by source and by participant, and the metadata was provided uncurated.

Participants in the prospective study were aged about 18 to 90 years, lived in 24 United States geographic areas, and enrolled through a virtual design. In the prospective study, cohorts were assigned on the basis of participant-reported clinical history obtained from a screening survey and a study questionnaire. A participant counted as exposed if, within 2 weeks of entering the study, that participant had been in contact with someone who had a PCR-confirmed or clinician-diagnosed COVID-19 case. Each participant in the prospective study had whole blood, serum and a nasopharyngeal or oropharyngeal swab collected by mobile phlebotomists. Additional blood draws and questionnaires over an approximately 2-month period could optionally be provided by prospective study participants. Blood samples from the prospective study were shipped frozen or at room temperature prior to DNA extraction.

This receptor was taken from a young woman who had been exposed to COVID-19. The sequence joins TRBV5-4 to TRBJ1-1, with no reliable assignment of the D segment. The sample comprised PBMCs or T cells enriched from blood (not recorded which). Read as DNA, the sequence is TGTGCCAGCAGCTTGGAGCCCAACACTGAAGCTTTCTTT. It translates to CASSLEPNTEAFF. The CDR3, completed at both ends by the reference TRBV5-4 and TRBJ1-1 genes, gives the full variable domain ETGVTQSPTHLIKTRGQQVTLRCSSQSGHNTVSWYQQALGQGPQFIFQYYREEENGRGNFPPRFSGLQFPNYSSELNVNALELDDSALYLCASSLEPNTEAFFGQGTRLTVV.